The text below deals with one TCR beta chain. The data are from a study of blood T cell repertoires in COVID-19. Sequenced by immunoSEQ multiplex PCR; TCRdb stores in-frame clones only, minus some. This table holds about 150,000 clones, 60% to 85% found once. V lost 8 bases and J lost 2; bases outside the gene matches: 11. Germline V lookup: CDR1 LNHDA, CDR2 SQIVND (reference sequence). The CDR3 sequence is 15 residues long. The genes are TRBV19 and TRBJ2-5; TRBD2 matches at 7 bases. Material for sequencing was peripheral blood. The receptor was isolated from a middle-aged man with acute or convalescent COVID-19. The CDR3, as DNA: TGTGCCAGTGACGGTAGGCGGGACTATCAAGAGACCCAGTACTTC. Residues: CASDGRRDYQETQYF.